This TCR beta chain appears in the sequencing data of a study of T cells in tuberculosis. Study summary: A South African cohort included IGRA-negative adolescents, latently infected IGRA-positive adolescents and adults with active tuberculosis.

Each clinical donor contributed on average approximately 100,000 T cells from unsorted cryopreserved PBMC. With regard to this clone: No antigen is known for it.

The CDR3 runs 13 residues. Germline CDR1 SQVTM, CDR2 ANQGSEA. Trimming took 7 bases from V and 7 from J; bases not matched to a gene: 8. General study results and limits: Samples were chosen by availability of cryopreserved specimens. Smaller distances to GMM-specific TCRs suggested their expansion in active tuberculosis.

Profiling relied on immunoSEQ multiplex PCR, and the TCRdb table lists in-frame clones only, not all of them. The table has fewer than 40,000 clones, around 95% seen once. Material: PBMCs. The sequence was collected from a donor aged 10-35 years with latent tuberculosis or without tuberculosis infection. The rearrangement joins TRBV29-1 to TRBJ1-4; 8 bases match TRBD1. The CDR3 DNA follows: TGCAGCGCCTCTTCAGGGGGCGGTGAAAAACTGTTTTTT. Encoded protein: CSASSGGGEKLFF.